The 2 T cell receptor beta chains reported below all come from one sample, sequenced in a study of long-term antiretroviral therapy in people with HIV. At survey level, the immunoSEQ assay was run in its v3.0 version. Produced via immunoSEQ multiplex PCR; TCRdb's table is partial and in-frame only. The sample lists 28,000 or so clones, approximately 78% seen once, with approximately 8.5% in the top ten. The sequences come from unsorted PBMCs, collected 1.5 years before starting antiretroviral therapy. The receptors were gathered from a man aged 18 to 35 with HIV.

The chain joins TRBV2 to TRBJ2-1; unclear D gene. The CDR3 runs to 11 residues. Germline values: CDR1 SNHLY, CDR2 FYNNEI. V was clipped by 4 bases and J by 4 bases, with 2 bases between them. CDR3 in amino acids: CASSVYNEQFF. In DNA form, the CDR3 reads TGTGCCAGCAGTGTGTACAATGAGCAGTTCTTC. The entire variable domain, with the rest obtained from reference TRBV2 and TRBJ2-1, is as follows: EPEVTQTPSHQVTQMGQEVILRCVPISNHLYFYWYRQILGQKVEFLVSFYNNEISEKSEIFDDQFSVERPDGSNFTLKIRSTKLEDSAMYFCASSVYNEQFFGPGTRLTVL.

Comment on this clone: One end of the junction does not line up with germline, which may come from a read error. The J gene is TRBJ2-7, the V gene TRBV29-1; no firm D call. The length of the CDR3 is 13 residues. Germline V gene data show CDR1 as SQVTM and CDR2 as ANQGSEA. This chain's CDR3 is CSAETDGSLEQYF. CDR3 nucleotides: TGCAGCGCTGAAACGGACGGCAGCCTCGAGCAGTACTTC.